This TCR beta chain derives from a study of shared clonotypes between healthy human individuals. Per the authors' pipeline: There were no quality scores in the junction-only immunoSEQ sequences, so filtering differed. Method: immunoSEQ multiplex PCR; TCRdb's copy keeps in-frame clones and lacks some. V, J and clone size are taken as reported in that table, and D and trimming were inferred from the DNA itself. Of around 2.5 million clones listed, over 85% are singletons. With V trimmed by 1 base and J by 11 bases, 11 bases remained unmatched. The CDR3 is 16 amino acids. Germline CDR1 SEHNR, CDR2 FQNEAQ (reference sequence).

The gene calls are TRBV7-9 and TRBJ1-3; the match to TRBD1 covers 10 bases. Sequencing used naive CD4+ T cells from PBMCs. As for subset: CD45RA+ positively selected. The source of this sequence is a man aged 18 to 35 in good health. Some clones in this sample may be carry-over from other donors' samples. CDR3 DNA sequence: TGTGCCAGCAGCTTAGTTCCGGGACAGGGGAAAGAGGCCATATATTTT. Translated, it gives CASSLVPGQGKEAIYF.